This T cell receptor (beta chain) appears in the sequencing data of a study of T cells in Graves' hyperthyroidism and ophthalmopathy. Researchers took RNA transcripts and amplified the TCR beta CDR3 regions from them. Carried out on the TCR CDR3, a first-round RT-PCR used the HTBI primer set. TCRdb re-called the multiplex PCR reads with MiXCR, one entry per CDR3 protein. The sample has around 490,000 distinct CDR3 sequences, about 20% seen once. The CDR3 length is 15 residues. J lost 8 bases, V lost 5 bases, and 12 bases had no gene match. In germline, CDR1 is DFQATT, CDR2 SNEGSKA (reference sequence).

Sequenced material: blood. The chain has TRBV20-1 and TRBJ1-2, with 12 positions matching TRBD1. The sequence was obtained from a man aged 35-49 years with Graves' ophthalmopathy. The CDR3 sequence is CSAGPGTGGVRGYTF. CDR3 nucleotides: TGCAGTGCTGGACCCGGGACAGGGGGCGTAAGGGGCTACACCTTC.